Each of the 18 T cell receptor beta chains below was sequenced from the same sample in a study of shared clonotypes between healthy human individuals. TCRdb's table, derived via immunoSEQ multiplex PCR, lists solely in-frame clones and lacks some. The data show under 600,000 clones, with about 79% seen just once and 12% held by the top ten. Sequencing was carried out using PBMCs. The receptors were gathered from a woman aged 40 to 55 in good health. Some clones in this sample may be carry-over from other donors' samples.

The J gene is TRBJ2-1, the V gene TRBV9; D possibly corresponds to TRBD1 (5 bases). CDR3 length equals 15 residues. The germline V gene encodes CDR1 SGDLS and CDR2 YYNGEE. V lost 4 bases, J lost 6 bases, and 17 bases lay in between. CDR3 in DNA: TGTGCCAGCAGCATCCTCCCCGACAGTGTCAATGAGCAGTTCTTC. Translated: CASSILPDSVNEQFF.

This clone has only one observation. J is TRBJ2-3 and V is TRBV5-1; maybe TRBD2 (7 bases). In germline, CDR1 is SGHRS, CDR2 YFSETQ. V was shortened by 0 bases and J by 3 bases, with 14 bases between the two germline ends. This CDR3 has 16 residues. The CDR3 spells CASSLDGGRSTDTQYF. The CDR3 DNA follows: TGCGCCAGCAGCTTGGACGGGGGGCGGAGTACAGATACGCAGTATTTT. Together with reference TRBV5-1 and TRBJ2-3, the CDR3 gives the full variable domain: KAGVTQTPRYLIKTRGQQVTLSCSPISGHRSVSWYQQTPGQGLQFLFEYFSETQRNKGNFPGRFSGRQFSNSRSEMNVSTLELGDSALYLCASSLDGGRSTDTQYFGPGTRLTVL.

The V and J genes are TRBV2 and TRBJ2-5; D is perhaps TRBD1 (6 bases). The tail of the sequence fits TRBJ2-7 better, so the J call may be wrong. CDR3 length: 16 residues. Germline-derived CDR1 and CDR2 are SNHLY and FYNNEI. The CDR3: CASSESHPQGSYEQYF. The CDR3 DNA reads TGTGCCAGCAGTGAATCTCATCCACAGGGTTCCTACGAGCAGTACTTC.

The rearrangement links TRBV11-2 to TRBJ1-6, with 7 nucleotides matching TRBD1. The trim removed 3 bases at V and 6 bases at J, leaving 2 bases unmatched. This CDR3 has 14 residues. Germline-derived CDR1 and CDR2 are SGHAT and FQNNGV. CDR3: CASSFRDSNSPLHF. CDR3 in DNA: TGTGCCAGCAGCTTTAGGGACAGTAATTCACCCCTCCACTTT.

The rearrangement joins TRBV5-1 to TRBJ1-2; a possible D gene is TRBD1 (6 bases). The CDR3 is made up of 15 amino acids. Trimming took 0 bases from V and 7 from J, leaving 16 bases between them. CDR1 and CDR2 from the germline V gene are SGHRS and YFSETQ. Here the CDR3 reads CASSLVYRAGGGYTF. DNA of the CDR3: TGCGCCAGCAGCTTGGTCTACAGGGCCGGCGGTGGCTACACCTTC.

This clone was seen only a few times. The V and J genes are TRBV6-6 and TRBJ2-7; TRBD1 is a possible D gene (5 bases). Trimming took 6 bases from V and 4 from J, leaving 13 bases between them. This CDR3 contains 13 residues. The germline V gene encodes CDR1 MNHNY and CDR2 SVGAGI (reference sequence). CDR3 amino acids: CASRETAIYEQYF. The CDR3 nucleotides read TGTGCCAGCAGAGAGACAGCGATTTACGAGCAGTACTTC.

This clone showed up just a few times. The genes are TRBV27 and TRBJ2-7, with TRBD1 matching 9 bases. This CDR3 comprises 14 residues. Germline V CDR1 and CDR2: MNHEY, SMNVEV (reference sequence). V dropped 4 bases and J dropped 0; count of bases not matched to a gene: 1. The CDR3 region has the DNA TGTGCCAGCAGTTACAGGGGGCCCTCCTACGAGCAGTACTTC. Encoded protein: CASSYRGPSYEQYF.

The rearrangement uses TRBV10-3 and TRBJ1-4; the D gene is possibly TRBD1 (5 bases). Germline lookup yields CDR1 ENHRY and CDR2 SYGVKD. The CDR3 consists of 13 residues. V was clipped by 2 bases and J by 8 bases, with 9 bases between them. CDR3 in DNA: TGTGCCATCAGTGAGAGGTCAGGGGAAAAACTGTTTTTT. This translates into CAISERSGEKLFF.

The rearrangement uses TRBV5-1 and TRBJ2-7, with 9 bases lining up with TRBD2. This CDR3 comprises 15 residues. Germline V CDR1 and CDR2: SGHRS, YFSETQ. J was trimmed by 7 bases and V by 4 bases; bases with no gene match: 12. The CDR3 spells CASSPGSLAGLEQYF. The CDR3 region has the DNA TGCGCCAGCAGCCCCGGGTCGCTAGCGGGACTTGAGCAGTACTTC.

This chain links TRBV6-5 with TRBJ2-6; D is ambiguous. The CDR3 spans 15 residues. Trimming pared 3 bases from V and 1 base from J, leaving 7 bases between. Germline CDR1 and CDR2: MNHEY and SVGAGI. Here the CDR3 reads CASSYRESGANVLTF. The CDR3 nucleotides read TGTGCCAGCAGTTATCGCGAGTCTGGGGCCAACGTCCTGACTTTC.

This clone was seen a single time. The rearrangement joins TRBV7-9 to TRBJ2-3; 8 bases agree with TRBD2. From germline, CDR1 is SEHNR and CDR2 FQNEAQ (reference sequence). This CDR3 is 17 amino acids long. The trim removed 6 bases at V and 2 bases at J, leaving 13 bases unmatched. CDR3 DNA: TGTGCCAGCAGTCGAGCCCTTAGCGGGATAAACACAGATACGCAGTATTTT. It encodes CASSRALSGINTDTQYF.

This rearrangement joins TRBV9 to TRBJ1-5; no reliable D call. Germline V gene data show CDR1 as SGDLS and CDR2 as YYNGEE. Trimming pared 0 bases from V and 4 bases from J, leaving 8 bases between. The CDR3 has 14 amino acids. The CDR3 DNA reads TGTGCCAGCAGCGTAGCTCCCGAGAATCAGCCCCAGCATTTT. Amino acids: CASSVAPENQPQHF.

This chain links TRBV30 with TRBJ2-5; no clear D. The germline V gene encodes CDR1 GTSNPN and CDR2 SVGIG (reference sequence). The germline V and J ends were trimmed by 0 bases and 7 bases, with 12 bases remaining between them. CDR3 size: 13 residues. CDR3 region: CAWSVRGTRTQYF. CDR3 sequence (DNA): TGTGCCTGGAGTGTACGCGGAACTCGGACCCAGTACTTC.

V usage is TRBV28 and J usage is TRBJ1-1; TRBD1 is a possible D gene (6 bases). The CDR3 extends over 13 amino acids. From germline, CDR1 is MDHEN and CDR2 SYDVKM. V lost 5 bases and J lost 5, with 12 bases in between. DNA of the CDR3: TGTGCCAGCAGTGGATGGAGGGGGACTGAAGCTTTCTTT. This encodes CASSGWRGTEAFF.

Turning to this clone: Different DNA sequences within this sample yield the same CDR3. This chain uses TRBV11-2 with TRBJ2-7; TRBD1 or TRBD2 may be the D gene (5 bases each). This CDR3 has 14 residues. Trimming took off 1 base at V and 3 bases at J, with 10 bases between the two ends. CDR1 is SGHAT, CDR2 FQNNGV, per germline. The CDR3 region is CASSLGVGVYEQYF. In DNA form, the CDR3 reads TGTGCCAGCAGCTTAGGGGTGGGGGTCTACGAGCAGTACTTC.

This sequence joins TRBV5-1 and TRBJ1-3; possible D gene TRBD1, 5 bases. V dropped 4 bases and J dropped 4 bases, with 18 bases sitting between them. The V gene's germline CDR1 is SGHRS and CDR2 YFSETQ. The length of the CDR3 is 16 residues. The DNA of the CDR3 is TGCGCCAGCAGCACAGGTTCGGCGTCACTAGGAAACACCATATATTTT. Residues: CASSTGSASLGNTIYF.

The CDR3 protein is CASSSRSYGYTF. DNA of the CDR3: TGTGCCAGTAGTTCACGGTCCTATGGCTACACCTTC. This sequence joins TRBV19 and TRBJ1-2; D not certain. V shed 5 bases and J shed 4 bases, with 8 bases lying between them. Germline lookup yields CDR1 LNHDA and CDR2 SQIVND (reference sequence). CDR3 size: 12 residues.

The chain carries TRBV6-1 and TRBJ2-5, with 8 bases identical to TRBD2. This CDR3 is built from 16 residues. With V trimmed by 4 bases and J by 5 bases, 12 bases remained unmatched. Germline CDR1 is MNHNS and CDR2 is SASEGT. CDR3 loop: CASSGGRVSGGETQYF. As DNA, the CDR3 is TGTGCCAGCAGTGGAGGGAGAGTGTCGGGGGGGGAGACCCAGTACTTC.